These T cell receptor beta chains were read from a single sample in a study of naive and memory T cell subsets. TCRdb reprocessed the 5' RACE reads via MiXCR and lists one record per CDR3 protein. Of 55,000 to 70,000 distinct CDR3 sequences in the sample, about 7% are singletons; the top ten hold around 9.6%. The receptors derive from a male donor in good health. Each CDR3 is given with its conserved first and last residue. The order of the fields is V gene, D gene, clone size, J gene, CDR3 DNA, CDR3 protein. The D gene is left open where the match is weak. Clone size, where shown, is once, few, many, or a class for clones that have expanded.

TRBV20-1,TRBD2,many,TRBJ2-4,TGCAGTGGAGGCGGGAGAGGGAACATTCAGTACTTC,CSGGGRGNIQYF
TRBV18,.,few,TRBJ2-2,TGTGCCAGCTCACAATCGGCCGTATTATCCACCGGGGAGCTGTTTTTT,CASSQSAVLSTGELFF
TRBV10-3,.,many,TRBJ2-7,TGTGCCATCAGCCAAACCTACGAGCAGTACTTC,CAISQTYEQYF
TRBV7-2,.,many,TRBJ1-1,TGTGCCAGCAGCCCGACATATAGAGCTTTGAACACTGAAGCTTTCTTT,CASSPTYRALNTEAFF
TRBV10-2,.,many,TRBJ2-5,TGCGCCAGCAGCGGGGTCGGGGAGACCCAGTACTTC,CASSGVGETQYF
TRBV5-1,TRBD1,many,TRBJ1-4,TGCGCCAGCAGCGTCGGAACCCGGGACAGGGAAGAAAAACTGTTTTTT,CASSVGTRDREEKLFF
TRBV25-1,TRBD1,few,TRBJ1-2,TGTGCCAGCAGTAAGGGGGCTCAAAGCTATGGCTACACCTTC,CASSKGAQSYGYTF
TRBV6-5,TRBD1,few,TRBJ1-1,TGTGCCAGCAGTCCTGGGACAGGGACTTTGAACACTGAAGCTTTCTTT,CASSPGTGTLNTEAFF
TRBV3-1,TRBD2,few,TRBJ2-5,TGTGCCAGCAGCCAGGAAAGACTAGCGGGGAAGGAGACCCAGTACTTC,CASSQERLAGKETQYF
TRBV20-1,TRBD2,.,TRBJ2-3,TGCAGTGCTAGCGGGGAGGGCCATAGGGGCACAGATACGCAGTATTTT,CSASGEGHRGTDTQYF
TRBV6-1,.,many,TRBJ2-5,TGTGCCAGCATCACCCGGTGGGTGGATCAAGAGACCCAGTACTTC,CASITRWVDQETQYF
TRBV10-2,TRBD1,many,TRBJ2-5,TGCGCCAGCAGTGGGGGGACAGGGCAGAACCAAGAGACCCAGTACTTC,CASSGGTGQNQETQYF
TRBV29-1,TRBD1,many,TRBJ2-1,TGCAGCGTGGGACAGGGGAGCAATGAGCAGTTCTTC,CSVGQGSNEQFF
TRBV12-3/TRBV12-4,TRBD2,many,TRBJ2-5,TGTGCCAGCAGTTTTCGTAGCGGGGGAAAACAAGAGACCCAGTACTTC,CASSFRSGGKQETQYF
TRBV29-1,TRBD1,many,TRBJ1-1,TGCAGCGATGGACAGGCAACGAACACTGAAGCTTTCTTT,CSDGQATNTEAFF
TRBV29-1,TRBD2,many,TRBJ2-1,TGCAGCGTTGCCGGACTAGCGGGCAATGAGCAGTTCTTC,CSVAGLAGNEQFF
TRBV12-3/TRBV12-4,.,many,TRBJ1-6,TGTGCCAGCAGTTTTAGGGAATCACCCCTCCACTTT,CASSFRESPLHF
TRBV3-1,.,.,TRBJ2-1,TGTGCCAGCAGCCAAGGACTAGAGATCTACAATGAGCAGTTCTTC,CASSQGLEIYNEQFF
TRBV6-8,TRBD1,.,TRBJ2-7,TGTGCCAGCAGTCACGGACAGGGAAAAGTTCGATACGAGCAGTACTTC,CASSHGQGKVRYEQYF
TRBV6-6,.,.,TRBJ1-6,TGTGCCAGCAGCGCCGGGACATCGGGTTCACCCCTCCACTTT,CASSAGTSGSPLHF
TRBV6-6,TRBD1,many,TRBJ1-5,TGTGCCAGCAATCCAGGGGGCTACAATCAGCCCCAGCATTTT,CASNPGGYNQPQHF
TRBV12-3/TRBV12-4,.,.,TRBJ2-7,TGTGCCAGCAGTTTAATCGCCCACGAGCAGTACTTC,CASSLIAHEQYF
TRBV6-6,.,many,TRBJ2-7,TGTGCCAGCACCCCCGGGACTTCTAAGCTCGAGCAGTACTTC,CASTPGTSKLEQYF
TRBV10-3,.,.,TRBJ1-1,TGTGCCATCAGTGACCAGAACACTGAAGCTTTCTTT,CAISDQNTEAFF
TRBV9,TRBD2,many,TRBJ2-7,TGTGCCAGCAGCGTAGATACAGCGGGAGAATGGTACGAGCAGTACTTC,CASSVDTAGEWYEQYF
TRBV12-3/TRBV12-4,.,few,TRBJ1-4,TGTGCCAGCTCTGTTAGGGGCGGTGAAAAACTGTTTTTT,CASSVRGGEKLFF
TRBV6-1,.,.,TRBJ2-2,TGTGCCAGCAGTGAAGTCGGGGAGCTGTTTTTT,CASSEVGELFF
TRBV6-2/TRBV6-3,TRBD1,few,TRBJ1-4,TGTGCCAGCAGCTCCGGGACAGCGGATGAAAAACTGTTTTTT,CASSSGTADEKLFF
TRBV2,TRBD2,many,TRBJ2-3,TGTGCCAGCGCAGGGACTAGCGGACTCGCAGATACGCAGTATTTT,CASAGTSGLADTQYF
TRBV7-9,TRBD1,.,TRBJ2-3,TGTGCCAGCAGCCCCGGACAGGGGCGGGCAGATACGCAGTATTTT,CASSPGQGRADTQYF
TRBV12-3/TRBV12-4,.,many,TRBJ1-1,TGTGCCAGCAGTTTAGCTAGAAGGAACACTGAAGCTTTCTTT,CASSLARRNTEAFF
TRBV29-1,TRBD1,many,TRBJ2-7,TGCAGCGTAAAACTCCGGGACAGGATAACAACCTACGAGCAGTACTTC,CSVKLRDRITTYEQYF
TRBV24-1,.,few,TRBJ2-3,TGTGCCACCCAGACTGGACCCACAGATACGCAGTATTTT,CATQTGPTDTQYF
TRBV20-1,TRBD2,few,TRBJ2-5,TGCAGTGCTAGGAGAGTAGCGGGAGTCGTGGAGACCCAGTACTTC,CSARRVAGVVETQYF
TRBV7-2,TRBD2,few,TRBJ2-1,TGTGCCAGCACCACAACAGCGGGGGGATACAATGAGCAGTTCTTC,CASTTTAGGYNEQFF
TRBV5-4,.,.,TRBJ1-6,TGTGCCAGCAGCTTGTACGGGTTCGATTCACCCCTCCACTTT,CASSLYGFDSPLHF
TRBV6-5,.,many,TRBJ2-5,TGTGCCAGCAGTCCCCAGACAGGGAGGTTAGGAGAGACCCAGTACTTC,CASSPQTGRLGETQYF
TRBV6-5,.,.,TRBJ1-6,TGTGCCAGCAGTTTCACGCCGCCACCTACAGGGTACGGATCACCCCTCCACTTT,CASSFTPPPTGYGSPLHF
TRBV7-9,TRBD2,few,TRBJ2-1,TGTGCCAGCAGCTTCCCCTCCGGACTAGCTATCGATGAGCAGTTCTTC,CASSFPSGLAIDEQFF
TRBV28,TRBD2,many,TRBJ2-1,TGTGCCAGCAGCCCGGGGGGGGGAAGAACGAGCAATGAGCAGTTCTTC,CASSPGGGRTSNEQFF
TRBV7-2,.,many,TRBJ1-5,TGTGCCAGCAGCTTCGCGGGGGCCTATAGCAATCAGCCCCAGCATTTT,CASSFAGAYSNQPQHF
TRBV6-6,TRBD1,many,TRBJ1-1,TGTGCCAGCAGCCGCGACAGGGACACTGAAGCTTTCTTT,CASSRDRDTEAFF
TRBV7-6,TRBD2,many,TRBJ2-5,TGTGCCAGCAGCTTACTAGCGGGAGCAGAGACCCAGTACTTC,CASSLLAGAETQYF
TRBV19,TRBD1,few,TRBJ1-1,TGTGCCAGTAGTCCGACCGGGACAGGGGGCTACACTGAAGCTTTCTTT,CASSPTGTGGYTEAFF
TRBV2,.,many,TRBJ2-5,TGTGCCGGCGGAGCGGTCGAAGAGACCCAGTACTTC,CAGGAVEETQYF
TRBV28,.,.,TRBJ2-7,TGTGCCACCACCCGTCAAAGCCCCTACGAGCAGTACTTC,CATTRQSPYEQYF
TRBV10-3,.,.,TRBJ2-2,TGTGCCATCAGTACAGGCGGCGGGGAGCTGTTTTTT,CAISTGGGELFF
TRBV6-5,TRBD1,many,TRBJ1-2,TGTGCCAGCAGCCGGGGACAGGGTTTAGCCTACACCTTC,CASSRGQGLAYTF
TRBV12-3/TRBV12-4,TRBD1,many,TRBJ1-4,TGTGCCAGCAGCCGACAGGGGGCACGGGAAAAACTGTTTTTT,CASSRQGAREKLFF
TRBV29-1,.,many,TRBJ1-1,TGCAGCGTTTGGGGGCTCAGAGACACTGAAGCTTTCTTT,CSVWGLRDTEAFF
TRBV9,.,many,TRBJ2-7,TGTGCCAGCAGCGTAGCTACAGGCTACGAGCAGTACTTC,CASSVATGYEQYF
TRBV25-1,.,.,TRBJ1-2,TGTGCCAGCAGTCTCGGGGGATGGACTAACTATGGCTACACCTTC,CASSLGGWTNYGYTF